One sample yielded the 20 T cell receptor beta chains listed below, sequenced in a study of T cells in Graves' hyperthyroidism and ophthalmopathy. Template material for amplifying TCR beta CDR3 regions consisted of RNA transcripts. HTBI primers were the set used in a first-round RT-PCR of the TCR CDR3. MiXCR, run by TCRdb on the multiplex PCR reads, gives a single entry per CDR3 protein. The sample contains fewer than 45,000 distinct CDR3 sequences, around 50% of which appear only once. Sequencing used blood. The receptors originated from a woman aged 45-59 years with Graves' hyperthyroidism that later progressed to Graves' ophthalmopathy.

This clonotype was observed at least ten times. The CDR3 protein is CASSYSLSTPEGYTF. The CDR3 region has the DNA TGTGCCAGCAGTTACTCGTTATCAACCCCGGAAGGCTACACCTTC. The V gene is TRBV6-5, the J gene TRBJ1-2, with D hard to call. The germline V gene encodes CDR1 MNHEY and CDR2 SVGAGI. V lost 0 bases, J lost 8 bases, and 16 bases lay in between. The length of the CDR3 is 15 residues.

The V call is TRBV18, the J call TRBJ1-1; TRBD1 matches at 7 bases. V trimming: 6 bases; J trimming: 4 bases; junction bases outside the gene matches: 14. The CDR3 length is 16 residues. Per the germline V gene, CDR1 is KGHSH and CDR2 is LQKENI. CDR3 in amino acids: CASSPGPDRVSTEAFF. DNA for the CDR3: TGTGCCAGCTCGCCGGGACCCGACAGGGTTTCCACTGAAGCTTTCTTT.

This clonotype was recorded at least ten times. V gene TRBV6-6 combines with J gene TRBJ1-6; D might be TRBD1 (5 bases). The CDR3 has 11 residues. Germline CDR1 is MNHNY and CDR2 is SVGAGI (reference sequence). The V end lost 11 bases, the J end lost 13 bases, and 15 bases lay between the germline ends. The CDR3 here is CASGDPEPLHF. Written as DNA, the CDR3 is TGTGCCTCGGGGGACCCGGAGCCCCTCCACTTT.

Comments on this clonotype: Sequence at one end of the junction differs from germline and may be a read error. The genes are TRBV2 and TRBJ1-1, with 10 bases identical to TRBD1. The germline gives CDR1 SNHLY, CDR2 FYNNEI. This CDR3 is 13 amino acids long. The CDR3 bases are TGTGCCAGCAGCGGACAGGGGGGCACTGATGCTTTCTTT. Encoded protein: CASSGQGGTDAFF.

This clonotype was detected once. The genes are TRBV10-2 and TRBJ2-3; 11 bases fit TRBD2. Losses at the gene ends were 1 base for V and 5 bases for J; bases not matched to a gene: 2. The V gene's germline CDR1 is WSHSY and CDR2 SAAADI. The CDR3 has 15 residues. The CDR3 DNA sequence: TGCGCCAGCAGTGAGTTAGCGGGAGGGGGAGATACGCAGTATTTT. It encodes CASSELAGGGDTQYF.

Relative to its sample, this clonotype is medium-sized. This rearrangement joins TRBV29-1 to TRBJ1-2; D unresolved. The germline V gene has CDR1 SQVTM and CDR2 ANQGSEA. Trimming took 4 bases from V and 2 from J, leaving 14 bases between them. The CDR3 sequence is 14 residues long. The CDR3 sequence is CSVGHGSGNYGYTF. The CDR3 DNA is TGCAGCGTTGGACATGGGTCCGGAAACTATGGCTACACCTTC.

The chain has TRBV20-1 and TRBJ2-3; no reliable D call. The J call may be in error: the DNA end matches TRBJ1-5 better. This CDR3 has 12 amino acids. Germline V gene lookup returns CDR1 DFQATT and CDR2 SNEGSKA (reference sequence). CDR3 coding DNA: TGCAGTGCTAGTCCCAACACAGATACGCAGCATTTT. Amino acid sequence: CSASPNTDTQHF.

The chain uses TRBV7-2 and TRBJ2-7; D perhaps matches TRBD2 (6 bases). This CDR3 has 13 amino acids. Germline CDR1 reads SGHTA; CDR2 reads FQGNSA. V was pared by 4 bases and J by 7 bases, with 14 bases between. The CDR3 DNA is TGTGCCAGCAGCTGGACTACTCGTGATGAGCAGTACTTC. This translates into CASSWTTRDEQYF.

V usage is TRBV9 and J usage is TRBJ2-7; 8 nucleotides agree with TRBD2. Germline V lookup: CDR1 SGDLS, CDR2 YYNGEE. The CDR3 loop spans 14 amino acids. Trimming cost V 6 bases and J 7 bases; bases outside gene matches: 12. The CDR3 nucleotides read TGTGCCAGCAATACCGGGGGGGGCTATGGGGAGCAGTACTTC. Its translation: CASNTGGGYGEQYF.

V is TRBV7-9 and J is TRBJ2-7; 9 bases fit TRBD2. From germline, CDR1 is SEHNR and CDR2 FQNEAQ (reference sequence). With 1 base clipped from V and 7 bases from J, the junction kept 11 bases outside the gene matches. The CDR3 length is 16 residues. CDR3 sequence (DNA): TGTGCCAGCAGCTTAGGTAGTAGCGGGAGAAGCCATGAGCAGTACTTC. Protein: CASSLGSSGRSHEQYF.

This clonotype came up many times. The chain links TRBV12-3 or TRBV12-4 to TRBJ2-6; the D gene is possibly TRBD2 (6 bases). With 6 bases removed from V and 0 bases from J, the gap between germline ends came to 15 bases. The CDR3 runs 17 residues. The CDR3 sequence: CASSPGLPSSGANVLTF. The DNA of the CDR3 is TGTGCCAGCAGCCCGGGACTTCCGAGCTCTGGGGCCAACGTCCTGACTTTC.

This clonotype is termed medium-sized. The chain recombines TRBV7-2 with TRBJ2-5; D is possibly TRBD1 (5 bases). Germline CDR1 is SGHTA and CDR2 is FQGNSA. V was shortened by 8 bases and J by 2 bases, with 12 bases between the two germline ends. This CDR3 spans 13 amino acids. The CDR3 sequence is CASSRQGQETQYF. CDR3 in DNA: TGTGCCAGCTCGCGGCAGGGACAAGAGACCCAGTACTTC.

V and J are TRBV7-3 and TRBJ1-6, with TRBD1 matching over 8 bases. V shed 5 bases, J shed 10 bases, and the junction held 7 bases outside the gene matches. Germline-derived CDR1 and CDR2 are SGHTA and FQGTGA. The CDR3 is 14 amino acids. DNA for the CDR3: TGTGCCAGCAGCACCACAGGGGGAGCATCACCCCTCCACTTT. It is translated as CASSTTGGASPLHF.

As for this clonotype: A junction boundary mismatches the germline segment, possibly from a read error. The chain carries TRBV5-4 and TRBJ2-3, with D maybe TRBD2 (7 bases). The CDR3 sequence is 16 residues long. Germline V CDR1 and CDR2: SGHNT, YYREEE (reference sequence). The CDR3 region has the DNA TGCGCCAGCAGCTTGGCTGGGAGGGGGTGCGCAGATACGCAGTATTTT. This translates into CASSLAGRGCADTQYF.

This clonotype has a count of ten or more. The chain links TRBV3-1 to TRBJ2-1, with D perhaps TRBD2 (6 bases). V was trimmed by 4 bases and J by 2 bases, leaving 12 bases between them. The CDR3 contains 15 residues. Germline V lookup: CDR1 LGHDT, CDR2 YNNKEL (reference sequence). The CDR3 region is CASSPSRGTYNEQFF. CDR3 nucleotide sequence: TGTGCCAGCAGCCCCTCCCGGGGGACCTACAATGAGCAGTTCTTC.

The rearrangement links TRBV29-1 to TRBJ2-5; 10 bases line up with TRBD1. V lost 6 bases to trimming and J lost 5 bases; unmatched junction nucleotides: 6. There are 13 residues in the CDR3. In germline, CDR1 is SQVTM, CDR2 ANQGSEA. The DNA of the CDR3 is TGCAGCGTCCCGGGACAGGGGCGCGAGACCCAGTACTTC. It encodes CSVPGQGRETQYF. Combining the CDR3 with reference TRBV29-1 and TRBJ2-5 gives the whole variable domain SAVISQKPSRDICQRGTSLTIQCQVDSQVTMMFWYRQQPGQSLTLIATANQGSEATYESGFVIDKFPISRPNLTFSTLTVSNMSPEDSSIYLCSVPGQGRETQYFGPGTRLLVL.

In its sample, this clonotype was seen many times. This chain connects TRBV20-1 to TRBJ1-1, with 7 positions matching TRBD1. With V trimmed by 5 bases and J by 4 bases, 16 bases remained unmatched. The germline gives CDR1 DFQATT, CDR2 SNEGSKA (reference sequence). The CDR3 length is 16 residues. CDR3 sequence: CSAGRGTVPWGTEAFF. In DNA form, the CDR3 reads TGCAGTGCTGGCCGAGGGACAGTCCCGTGGGGCACTGAAGCTTTCTTT.

This clonotype was seen once. This chain joins TRBV20-1 and TRBJ1-3, with a tentative D call TRBD1 (6 bases). With 5 bases removed from V and 8 bases from J, the gap between germline ends came to 25 bases. The CDR3 contains 16 residues. From germline, CDR1 is DFQATT and CDR2 SNEGSKA (reference sequence). In nucleotides, the CDR3 is TGCAGTGCTGGAGCTTACAGGGAGAGGGTTACAGACACCATATATTTT. Translated, it gives CSAGAYRERVTDTIYF.

There are many counts of this clonotype. This chain's CDR3 is CSAWSSGAPGGELFF. The CDR3 DNA is TGCAGTGCTTGGAGTAGCGGGGCCCCCGGGGGGGAGCTGTTTTTT. The chain joins TRBV20-1 to TRBJ2-2; 8 bases agree with TRBD2. Germline CDR1 is DFQATT and CDR2 is SNEGSKA (reference sequence). The CDR3 runs to 15 residues. V was clipped by 5 bases and J by 8 bases; unmatched bases: 13.

This chain connects TRBV18 to TRBJ1-1, with D uncertain. V lost 0 bases to trimming and J lost 5 bases, with 10 bases between them. Germline V gene sequence: CDR1 KGHSH, CDR2 LQKENI. The CDR3 has 14 residues. The CDR3 nucleotides read TGTGCCAGCTCACCACCGCCCGCACAAACTGAAGCTTTCTTT. This codes for CASSPPPAQTEAFF.